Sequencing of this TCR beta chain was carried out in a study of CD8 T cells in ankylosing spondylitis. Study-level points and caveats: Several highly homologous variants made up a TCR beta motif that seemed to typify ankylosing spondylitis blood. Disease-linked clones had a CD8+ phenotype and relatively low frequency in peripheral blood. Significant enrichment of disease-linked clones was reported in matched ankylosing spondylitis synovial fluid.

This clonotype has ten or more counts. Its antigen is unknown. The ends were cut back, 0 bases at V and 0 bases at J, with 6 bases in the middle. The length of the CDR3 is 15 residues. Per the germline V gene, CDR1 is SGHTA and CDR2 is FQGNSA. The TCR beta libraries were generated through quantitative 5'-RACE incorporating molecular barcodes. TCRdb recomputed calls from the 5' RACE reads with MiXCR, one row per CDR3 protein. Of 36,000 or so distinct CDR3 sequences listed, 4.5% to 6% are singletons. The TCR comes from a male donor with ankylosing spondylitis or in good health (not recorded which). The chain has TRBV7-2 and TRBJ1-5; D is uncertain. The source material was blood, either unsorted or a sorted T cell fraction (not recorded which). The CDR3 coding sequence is TGTGCCAGCAGCTTAGCCACATATAGCAATCAGCCCCAGCATTTT. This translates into CASSLATYSNQPQHF.